This entry lists 32 T cell receptor beta chains sequenced from one sample in a study of PD-1 blockade in mismatch repair-deficient tumors. Generated by immunoSEQ multiplex PCR, the TCRdb table keeps only in-frame clones and is missing some. The sample holds around 130,000 clones, about nine tenths seen once. Source: peripheral blood, taken roughly 70 weeks after starting pembrolizumab. Receptors originate from an adult with mismatch repair-deficient cancer.

The chain uses TRBV28 and TRBJ2-2; 9 bases match TRBD2. This CDR3 is 17 amino acids long. The J segment lost 6 bases and the V segment lost 6 bases, leaving 14 bases of the junction unmatched. Per germline, CDR1 MDHEN and CDR2 SYDVKM. CDR3 residues: CASSFHGSGRKAGELFF. CDR3 sequence (DNA): TGTGCCAGCAGCTTCCACGGTAGCGGGAGAAAGGCCGGGGAGCTGTTTTTT.

The J gene is TRBJ2-7, the V gene TRBV6-1, with 16 bases lining up with TRBD2. In germline, CDR1 is MNHNS, CDR2 SASEGT. V dropped 3 bases and J dropped 2; count of bases not matched to a gene: 1. The CDR3 contains 16 residues. CDR3 DNA: TGTGCCAGCAGTGAGGGACTAGCGGGAGGGCCCTACGAGCAGTACTTC. It yields the protein CASSEGLAGGPYEQYF.

J is TRBJ2-5 and V is TRBV27, with D perhaps assigned TRBD1 or TRBD2 (5 bases each). Trimming stripped 0 bases from V and 7 bases from J, with 15 bases between. The germline gives CDR1 MNHEY, CDR2 SMNVEV (reference sequence). CDR3 size: 15 residues. The chain's CDR3 is CASSLSGTPSGTQYF. The CDR3 DNA sequence: TGTGCCAGCAGTTTATCCGGGACCCCCTCGGGGACCCAGTACTTC.

This rearrangement joins TRBV5-1 to TRBJ2-7, with 8 bases fitting TRBD1. Germline-derived CDR1 and CDR2 are SGHRS and YFSETQ. This CDR3 contains 14 residues. V shed 5 bases and J 4 bases; nucleotides not matched to a gene: 8. The CDR3 is CASRAWTGQYEQYF. CDR3 DNA: TGCGCCAGCAGGGCTTGGACAGGGCAATACGAGCAGTACTTC. The full variable domain, its missing parts supplied by reference TRBV5-1 and TRBJ2-7, is KAGVTQTPRYLIKTRGQQVTLSCSPISGHRSVSWYQQTPGQGLQFLFEYFSETQRNKGNFPGRFSGRQFSNSRSEMNVSTLELGDSALYLCASRAWTGQYEQYFGPGTRLTVT.

The chain recombines TRBV5-1 with TRBJ1-2; TRBD1 matches 8 bases. Germline V gene sequence: CDR1 SGHRS, CDR2 YFSETQ. V shed 0 bases, J shed 4 bases, and the junction held 8 bases outside the gene matches. The CDR3 spans 16 residues. CDR3 DNA: TGCGCCAGCAGCTTGGCGAGGACAGGGACTGGCTATGGCTACACCTTC. Amino acids: CASSLARTGTGYGYTF.

The rearrangement joins TRBV6-5 to TRBJ1-1; D not certain. V lost 5 bases and J 4 bases, leaving 11 bases between the germline ends. CDR1 is MNHEY and CDR2 is SVGAGI in the germline V gene. The CDR3 is 13 residues long. CDR3 region: CASSNRESTEAFF. CDR3 nucleotides: TGTGCCAGCAGTAACCGGGAGAGCACTGAAGCTTTCTTT.

The chain joins TRBV30 to TRBJ2-7; D is perhaps TRBD2 (6 bases). Trimming took 1 base from V and 3 from J, leaving 10 bases between them. CDR1 is GTSNPN and CDR2 is SVGIG in the germline V gene (reference sequence). The CDR3 is 13 residues long. CDR3 DNA sequence: TGTGCCTGGAGTGCCGGGACTGACTACGAGCAGTACTTC. It translates to CAWSAGTDYEQYF.

The chain joins TRBV5-8 to TRBJ2-1, with a possible D match to TRBD2 (5 bases). Trimming cost V 7 bases and J 5 bases, with 19 bases left between them. Germline lookup yields CDR1 SGHTS and CDR2 YDEGEE. The CDR3 runs to 15 residues. CDR3: CASQAGGVFHNEQFF. The CDR3 region has the DNA TGTGCCAGCCAGGCAGGAGGTGTTTTCCACAATGAGCAGTTCTTC.

The chain joins TRBV6-5 to TRBJ2-1; no reliable D call. The V gene's germline CDR1 is MNHEY and CDR2 SVGAGI. Trimming pared 2 bases from V and 8 bases from J, leaving 16 bases between. CDR3 length: 15 residues. As DNA, the CDR3 is TGTGCCAGCAGTTACGGGCGGAAGACGTTAGATGAGCAGTTCTTC. It encodes CASSYGRKTLDEQFF.

V and J are TRBV7-9 and TRBJ2-7; D is ambiguous. Germline CDR1 is SEHNR and CDR2 is FQNEAQ (reference sequence). Between the trimmed V and J ends, which lost 5 bases and 2 bases, there was a span of 10 bases. There are 13 residues in the CDR3. CDR3 sequence reads: CASSPRYAYEQYF. The CDR3 DNA follows: TGTGCCAGCAGCCCCAGATACGCCTACGAGCAGTACTTC.

J is TRBJ2-5 and V is TRBV7-3, with TRBD2 matching 8 bases. The junction had 8 bases not matched to a gene; V was cut back by 2 bases and J by 3 bases. The V gene's germline CDR1 is SGHTA and CDR2 FQGTGA. The CDR3 runs 16 residues. CDR3 loop: CASSLYPSGREETQYF. The DNA of the CDR3 is TGTGCCAGCAGCTTATATCCTAGCGGGCGGGAAGAGACCCAGTACTTC.

This chain uses TRBV5-6 with TRBJ2-6; 9 nucleotides agree with TRBD1. The length of the CDR3 is 19 residues. Germline trimming cut 0 bases from V and 0 bases from J; bases unmatched to any gene: 7. Germline values: CDR1 SGHDT, CDR2 YYEEEE. The CDR3 nucleotides read TGTGCCAGCAGCTTGGGGACAGGGGCCGTTCCCTCTGGGGCCAACGTCCTGACTTTC. Amino acid sequence: CASSLGTGAVPSGANVLTF.

This chain joins TRBV27 and TRBJ2-7; 7 positions match TRBD1. The trim removed 3 bases at V and 5 bases at J, leaving 13 bases unmatched. The germline V gene encodes CDR1 MNHEY and CDR2 SMNVEV (reference sequence). The CDR3 is 16 residues long. The CDR3 protein is CASSLAPWRQGHEQYF. In DNA, the CDR3 is TGTGCCAGCAGTTTGGCGCCCTGGAGACAGGGTCACGAGCAGTACTTC.

The genes are TRBV5-8 and TRBJ2-5; D perhaps matches TRBD2 (5 bases). The V gene's germline CDR1 is SGHTS and CDR2 YDEGEE. The CDR3 spans 13 residues. V shed 5 bases and J shed 5 bases, with 13 bases lying between them. CDR3 bases: TGTGCCAGCAGGGGTCGGGGTGACGAGACCCAGTACTTC. It codes for CASRGRGDETQYF.

This chain connects TRBV29-1 to TRBJ1-4; D remains ambiguous. CDR3 length: 11 amino acids. CDR1 and CDR2 (germline): SQVTM, ANQGSEA. Trimming took off 6 bases at V and 0 bases at J, with 2 bases between the two ends. The CDR3 DNA sequence: TGCAGCGTAGCAACTAATGAAAAACTGTTTTTT. It encodes CSVATNEKLFF.

J is TRBJ2-5 and V is TRBV30, with 7 bases matching TRBD2. J lost 3 bases, V lost 0 bases, and 7 bases had no gene match. Per germline, CDR1 GTSNPN and CDR2 SVGIG (reference sequence). The CDR3 is 15 residues long. The CDR3 coding sequence is TGTGCCTGGAGTGTAACGGGAGGTCCGGAAGAGACCCAGTACTTC. Its protein product is CAWSVTGGPEETQYF.

The rearrangement links TRBV4-1 to TRBJ2-7; D unclear. Germline V gene lookup returns CDR1 MGHRA and CDR2 YSYEKL. V was cut by 1 base and J by 0 bases, with 10 bases left in between. The CDR3 length is 15 residues. The CDR3 coding sequence is TGCGCCAGCAGCCAAGCTCTTTCCTCCTCCTACGAGCAGTACTTC. The encoded protein is CASSQALSSSYEQYF.

This rearrangement joins TRBV6-1 to TRBJ2-1; D gene uncertain. V was shortened by 8 bases and J by 0 bases, with 14 bases between the two germline ends. The CDR3 loop spans 15 amino acids. CDR1 is MNHNS and CDR2 is SASEGT in the germline V gene. CDR3 DNA: TGTGCCAGCCGTCAGGATGCTAGCTCCTACAATGAGCAGTTCTTC. It yields the protein CASRQDASSYNEQFF.

This sequence joins TRBV27 and TRBJ1-4; D call uncertain. Germline V gene lookup returns CDR1 MNHEY and CDR2 SMNVEV (reference sequence). There are 13 residues in the CDR3. With 5 bases removed from V and 8 bases from J, the gap between germline ends came to 12 bases. Here the CDR3 DNA reads TGTGCCAGCAGTCGGGAGGTCGGGGAAAAACTGTTTTTT. Protein product: CASSREVGEKLFF. The full variable domain, in which reference TRBV27 and TRBJ1-4 provide the parts outside the CDR3, is EAQVTQNPRYLITVTGKKLTVTCSQNMNHEYMSWYRQDPGLGLRQIYYSMNVEVTDKGDVPEGYKVSRKEKRNFPLILESPSPNQTSLYFCASSREVGEKLFFGSGTQLSVL.

The rearrangement uses TRBV14 and TRBJ1-2, with D uncertain. Per germline, CDR1 SGHDN and CDR2 FVKESK. The CDR3 covers 16 residues. Trimming cost V 5 bases and J 0 bases, with 16 bases left between them. For the CDR3, the DNA is TGTGCCAGCAGCTTAGGAGGGCCCCAGGCTAACTATGGCTACACCTTC. This sequence encodes CASSLGGPQANYGYTF.

The chain carries TRBV7-2 and TRBJ2-3; no definite D call. Germline CDR1 and CDR2: SGHTA and FQGNSA. The germline V and J ends were trimmed by 2 bases and 6 bases, with 18 bases remaining between them. The CDR3 is 16 amino acids. CDR3 coding DNA: TGTGCCAGCAGCTTAATGTCCCTAGGAAGCTCCGATACGCAGTATTTT. Its translation: CASSLMSLGSSDTQYF. Looking up the rest from reference TRBV7-2 and TRBJ2-3 gives the full variable domain: GAGVSQSPSNKVTEKGKDVELRCDPISGHTALYWYRQSLGQGLEFLIYFQGNSAPDKSGLPSDRFSAERTGGSVSTLTIQRTQQEDSAVYLCASSLMSLGSSDTQYFGPGTRLTVL.

This chain joins TRBV6-1 and TRBJ2-7; a weak D match, TRBD2 (5 bases). This CDR3 comprises 16 residues. Trimming shortened V by 4 bases and J by 3 bases, and 19 bases separated the two germline ends. In germline, CDR1 is MNHNS, CDR2 SASEGT. The CDR3 coding sequence is TGTGCCAGCAGTGCGGCCCGAATAGGGAGTTTCTACGAGCAGTACTTC. The encoded protein is CASSAARIGSFYEQYF.

This rearrangement joins TRBV6-6 to TRBJ2-1; D may be TRBD1 (5 bases). V lost 0 bases, J lost 6 bases, and 9 bases lay in between. This CDR3 region has 14 residues. CDR1 is MNHNY and CDR2 is SVGAGI in the germline V gene (reference sequence). This chain's CDR3 is CASSYSNGANEQFF. CDR3 sequence (DNA): TGTGCCAGCAGTTACTCGAATGGGGCCAATGAGCAGTTCTTC.

The count of this clone is one. This chain uses TRBV25-1 with TRBJ1-1; no clear D. V was pared by 4 bases and J by 1 base, with 7 bases between. This CDR3 has 13 residues. The germline gives CDR1 MGHDK, CDR2 SYGVNS. CDR3 sequence: CASSGAGNTEAFF. The CDR3 bases are TGTGCCAGCAGTGGCGCAGGGAACACTGAAGCTTTCTTT.

The V and J genes are TRBV11-2 and TRBJ2-3, with no clear D. V lost 0 bases to trimming and J lost 0 bases, with 7 bases between them. Germline loops: CDR1 SGHAT, CDR2 FQNNGV. This CDR3 is built from 15 residues. The CDR3 protein is CASSLEGRSTDTQYF. The CDR3 DNA sequence: TGTGCCAGCAGCTTAGAAGGCAGGAGCACAGATACGCAGTATTTT.

This clone appeared a single time. This sequence joins TRBV5-5 and TRBJ2-7; D not resolved. Deletions cut 0 bases from V and 2 bases from J, with 9 bases between. Looked up from germline, CDR1 is SGHKS and CDR2 is YYEKEE (reference sequence). This CDR3 contains 14 residues. CDR3 sequence (DNA): TGTGCCAGCAGCTTGGGGCCAGCCACCTACGAGCAGTACTTC. Translated: CASSLGPATYEQYF.

The chain couples TRBV4-1 to TRBJ2-1; D might be TRBD1 (5 bases). The CDR3 covers 16 residues. Trimming shortened V by 0 bases and J by 3 bases, and 12 bases separated the two germline ends. CDR1 and CDR2 from the germline V gene are MGHRA and YSYEKL. Here the CDR3 DNA reads TGCGCCAGCAGCCAAGATCCCGCAGGGTACTACAATGAGCAGTTCTTC. Amino acid sequence: CASSQDPAGYYNEQFF.

V and J are TRBV7-2 and TRBJ1-5; no firm D call. The germline V gene has CDR1 SGHTA and CDR2 FQGNSA. The V end was cut by 4 bases, the J end by 0 bases, with 13 bases between. This CDR3 has 16 residues. DNA of the CDR3: TGTGCCAGCAGCTCTATAGACTTCTATAGCAATCAGCCCCAGCATTTT. This gives the protein CASSSIDFYSNQPQHF. The full variable domain, with the rest looked up from reference TRBV7-2 and TRBJ1-5, is GAGVSQSPSNKVTEKGKDVELRCDPISGHTALYWYRQSLGQGLEFLIYFQGNSAPDKSGLPSDRFSAERTGGSVSTLTIQRTQQEDSAVYLCASSSIDFYSNQPQHFGDGTRLSIL.

This chain links TRBV4-1 with TRBJ2-7; 8 bases fit TRBD1. V shed 0 bases and J 3 bases; nucleotides not matched to a gene: 7. The CDR3 covers 16 residues. Germline CDR1 MGHRA, CDR2 YSYEKL. CDR3 protein: CASSQDPGTGFYEQYF. The CDR3 region has the DNA TGCGCCAGCAGCCAAGATCCCGGGACAGGTTTCTACGAGCAGTACTTC.

The chain couples TRBV18 to TRBJ1-1, with unresolved D. Trimming stripped 2 bases from V and 10 bases from J, with 14 bases between. Looked up from germline, CDR1 is KGHSH and CDR2 is LQKENI. The CDR3 loop spans 13 amino acids. Here the CDR3 DNA reads TGTGCCAGCTCACCAAGGTCAAAGTGGGGAGCTTTCTTT. This encodes CASSPRSKWGAFF.

The chain is built from TRBV6-1 and TRBJ2-5, with D maybe TRBD2 (7 bases). Trimming cost V 6 bases and J 4 bases, with 15 bases left between them. Germline V gives CDR1 MNHNS, CDR2 SASEGT. There are 14 residues in the CDR3. The CDR3, as DNA: TGTGCCAGCAGGCGACGGGGGGCAAGAGAGACCCAGTACTTC. Its translation is CASRRRGARETQYF.

This rearrangement joins TRBV19 to TRBJ1-5; tentative D call: TRBD1 (6 bases). V dropped 6 bases and J dropped 0 bases, with 12 bases sitting between them. Germline CDR1 reads LNHDA; CDR2 reads SQIVND (reference sequence). This CDR3 has 15 amino acids. The CDR3 region has the DNA TGTGCCAGTAGAACACAGGGATATAGCAATCAGCCCCAGCATTTT. Translated, it gives CASRTQGYSNQPQHF. Full variable domain (remainder filled in from reference TRBV19 and TRBJ1-5): DGGITQSPKYLFRKEGQNVTLSCEQNLNHDAMYWYRQDPGQGLRLIYYSQIVNDFQKGDIAEGYSVSREKKESFPLTVTSAQKNPTAFYLCASRTQGYSNQPQHFGDGTRLSIL.